This TCR beta chain was sequenced in a study of blood T cell repertoires in COVID-19. Study information: Donors in the United States, Italy and Spain gave samples during acute or convalescent COVID-19. Sample material is recorded as cDNA or gDNA derived from T cells, B-cell-depleted T cells, or PBMCs.

Germline loops: CDR1 SGHAT, CDR2 FQNNGV. V was pared by 0 bases and J by 4 bases, with 1 base of the junction left unmatched. The CDR3 has 14 amino acids. In the original workflow: Reference gene primer amplification yielded estimated nucleated cell counts. Using immunoSEQ multiplex PCR, the repertoire was profiled, and TCRdb retains in-frame clones only, with some absent. The DNA gave D and trimming, while V, J and clone size come from that table. The data contain about 170,000 clones, around 90% of them seen just once; the ten biggest clones take up roughly 26%. Sequencing was carried out using peripheral blood. The genes are TRBV11-2 and TRBJ1-2, with 8 bases matching TRBD1. The sequence came from a man aged 55 to 70 with acute or convalescent COVID-19. The CDR3 region has the DNA TGTGCCAGCAGCTTAGAAACAGGGGGCTATGGCTACACCTTC. It yields the protein CASSLETGGYGYTF.